Shown below are 26 T cell receptor beta chains from a single sample sequenced in a study of blood T cell repertoires in COVID-19. Data came from immunoSEQ multiplex PCR; TCRdb stores just in-frame clones and leaves some out. The repertoire holds tens of thousands of clones, with around nine tenths as singletons. The sample taken for sequencing was peripheral blood. These receptors all come from a human donor in a cohort sampled during active COVID-19.

This chain uses TRBV6-1 with TRBJ1-5; D remains unclear. The V end was cut by 1 base, the J end by 7 bases, with 8 bases between. The CDR3 spans 13 residues. The V gene's germline CDR1 is MNHNS and CDR2 SASEGT. The CDR3: CASSEGFGQPQHF. The CDR3 DNA follows: TGTGCCAGCAGTGAAGGGTTCGGGCAGCCCCAGCATTTT.

This clone came up once. CDR3 DNA: TGTGCCAGCAGCCAAGGGACAGGGGATTGGGGCTACACCTTC. It is translated as CASSQGTGDWGYTF. The genes are TRBV3-1 (or the pseudogene TRBV3-2) and TRBJ1-2; 9 bases align to TRBD1. From germline, CDR1 is LGHDT and CDR2 YNNKEL (reference sequence). The CDR3 extends over 14 amino acids. V gave up 1 base and J gave up 8 bases; unmatched junction bases: 5.

V and J are TRBV5-1 and TRBJ1-1; 10 bases agree with TRBD1. V trimming: 5 bases; J trimming: 3 bases; junction bases outside the gene matches: 7. CDR3 length equals 15 residues. Germline assignment: CDR1 SGHRS and CDR2 YFSETQ. CDR3 residues: CASRRGTGADTEAFF. The CDR3 nucleotides are TGCGCCAGCAGGCGGGGGACAGGGGCAGACACTGAAGCTTTCTTT.

The chain links TRBV5-1 to TRBJ2-7; 12 bases align to TRBD1. Germline loops: CDR1 SGHRS, CDR2 YFSETQ. Losses at the gene ends were 4 bases for V and 2 bases for J; bases not matched to a gene: 13. CDR3 length: 18 residues. In DNA, the CDR3 is TGCGCCAGCAGCCCAAATGAAGGGACAGGGGGCCCCACCTACGAGCAGTACTTC. Translating it yields CASSPNEGTGGPTYEQYF.

The V gene is TRBV3-1 (or the pseudogene TRBV3-2), the J gene TRBJ2-5; perhaps TRBD2 as D (6 bases). Germline V gives CDR1 LGHDT, CDR2 YNNKEL (reference sequence). V lost 4 bases and J lost 5, with 17 bases in between. This CDR3 region has 15 residues. The CDR3: CASSPPTAGRETQYF. CDR3 coding DNA: TGTGCCAGCAGCCCCCCTACGGCGGGGAGGGAGACCCAGTACTTC.

The rearrangement joins TRBV6-2 or TRBV6-3 to TRBJ1-5; D might be TRBD1 (6 bases). From germline, CDR1 is MNHEY and CDR2 SVGEGT. V lost 4 bases to trimming and J lost 2 bases, with 12 bases between them. The CDR3 has 15 residues. The CDR3 loop is CASSWRAGGNQPQHF. DNA for the CDR3: TGTGCCAGCAGTTGGAGAGCAGGGGGCAATCAGCCCCAGCATTTT.

The rearrangement uses TRBV5-1 and TRBJ2-2; a weak D match, TRBD2 (6 bases). V was shortened by 3 bases and J by 1 base, with 13 bases between the two germline ends. The germline CDR1 and CDR2 sequences are SGHRS and YFSETQ. The CDR3 totals 16 residues. CDR3 nucleotide sequence: TGCGCCAGCAGCTCGGGGGTAGCGGAGAACACCGGGGAGCTGTTTTTT. Its protein product is CASSSGVAENTGELFF.

The chain joins TRBV9 to TRBJ1-3, with TRBD1 as a possible D gene (5 bases). Germline values: CDR1 SGDLS, CDR2 YYNGEE. This CDR3 contains 14 residues. Deletions cut 6 bases from V and 0 bases from J, with 10 bases between. The CDR3 DNA is TGTGCCAGCACAGCAGGGCTCTCTGGAAACACCATATATTTT. Its translation is CASTAGLSGNTIYF.

The rearrangement links TRBV7-8 to TRBJ2-3; the match to TRBD1 covers 7 bases. The CDR3 covers 16 residues. CDR1 is SGHVS and CDR2 is FQNEAQ in the germline V gene. V dropped 5 bases and J dropped 1; count of bases not matched to a gene: 9. The CDR3 bases are TGTGCCAGCAGCCCCGAAAAGGGGGCCGGCACAGATACGCAGTATTTT. Translating it yields CASSPEKGAGTDTQYF.

This chain links TRBV30 with TRBJ2-1, with 10 bases fitting TRBD2. Germline CDR1 GTSNPN, CDR2 SVGIG (reference sequence). The V segment lost 0 bases and the J segment 4 bases; nucleotides outside the gene matches: 6. This CDR3 region has 16 residues. CDR3 region: CAWSVVAGGAYNEQFF. The CDR3 bases are TGTGCCTGGAGTGTAGTAGCGGGAGGCGCTTACAATGAGCAGTTCTTC.

Here the CDR3 reads CASSLVAVNSNQPQHF. DNA of the CDR3: TGTGCCAGCAGCTTAGTGGCAGTTAATAGCAATCAGCCCCAGCATTTT. The genes are TRBV7-2 and TRBJ1-5, with unresolved D. Germline values: CDR1 SGHTA, CDR2 FQGNSA. Trimming took off 1 base at V and 0 bases at J, with 10 bases between the two ends. This CDR3 spans 16 amino acids. Filled out from reference TRBV7-2 and TRBJ1-5, the complete variable domain reads GAGVSQSPSNKVTEKGKDVELRCDPISGHTALYWYRQSLGQGLEFLIYFQGNSAPDKSGLPSDRFSAERTGGSVSTLTIQRTQQEDSAVYLCASSLVAVNSNQPQHFGDGTRLSIL.

The chain recombines TRBV28 with TRBJ2-7; D is ambiguous. The germline CDR1 and CDR2 sequences are MDHEN and SYDVKM. V was clipped by 7 bases and J by 7 bases, with 20 bases between them. This CDR3 comprises 14 residues. The CDR3 DNA sequence: TGTGCCAGCATGACCGGTAGCCCCACGGCGGAGCAGTACTTC. As protein: CASMTGSPTAEQYF.

This chain joins TRBV4-2 and TRBJ2-1; 9 nucleotides agree with TRBD1. This CDR3 comprises 17 residues. With V trimmed by 2 bases and J by 2 bases, 7 bases remained unmatched. CDR1 and CDR2 (germline): LGHNA, YNFKEQ. This CDR3 is CASSQRTGTGTYNEQFF. DNA for the CDR3: TGTGCCAGCAGCCAAAGGACCGGGACAGGGACCTACAATGAGCAGTTCTTC.

A single count supports this clone. The V and J genes are TRBV25-1 and TRBJ2-1; the match to TRBD2 covers 8 bases. Germline loops: CDR1 MGHDK, CDR2 SYGVNS. CDR3 length: 15 residues. J gave up 7 bases and V 6 bases, and 11 bases lay outside the gene matches. The CDR3 reads CASRGGRFRSNEQFF. CDR3 sequence (DNA): TGTGCCAGCAGGGGCGGGAGGTTCCGGTCTAATGAGCAGTTCTTC.

The rearrangement uses TRBV27 and TRBJ1-5, with D possibly matching TRBD1 (6 bases). The CDR3 covers 14 residues. The V gene lost 2 bases and the J gene lost 3 bases, with 8 bases spanning the gap. Germline V gene data show CDR1 as MNHEY and CDR2 as SMNVEV (reference sequence). In nucleotides, the CDR3 is TGTGCCAGCAGTTTAGGGGGCGACAATCAGCCCCAGCATTTT. It codes for CASSLGGDNQPQHF.

The gene calls are TRBV2 and TRBJ2-2; 8 bases map to TRBD1. The CDR3 has 15 amino acids. J gave up 3 bases and V 4 bases, and 4 bases lay outside the gene matches. CDR1 is SNHLY, CDR2 FYNNEI, per germline. The CDR3 loop is CASSGSGGDTGELFF. The CDR3 region has the DNA TGTGCCAGCAGTGGGTCAGGGGGCGACACCGGGGAGCTGTTTTTT.

The genes are TRBV14 and TRBJ2-7; perhaps TRBD1 as D (5 bases). There are 13 residues in the CDR3. V was shortened by 4 bases and J by 4 bases, with 11 bases between the two germline ends. CDR1 is SGHDN and CDR2 is FVKESK in the germline V gene. In DNA, the CDR3 is TGTGCCAGCAGCCTGACAGCCTCATACGAGCAGTACTTC. Its protein is CASSLTASYEQYF.

This chain connects TRBV7-9 to TRBJ1-2; D remains ambiguous. CDR3 length: 13 amino acids. Germline CDR1 SEHNR, CDR2 FQNEAQ (reference sequence). The V end was cut by 5 bases, the J end by 5 bases, with 12 bases between. The CDR3 nucleotides read TGTGCCAGCAGCCCAGAGAGGTTTTATGGCTACACCTTC. It codes for CASSPERFYGYTF.

The rearrangement links TRBV9 to TRBJ2-2; D is possibly TRBD2 (5 bases). The germline V and J ends were trimmed by 0 bases and 8 bases, with 8 bases remaining between them. The CDR3 runs 13 residues. Germline V lookup: CDR1 SGDLS, CDR2 YYNGEE. CDR3 loop: CASSVVPGGELFF. The CDR3 bases are TGTGCCAGCAGCGTAGTCCCGGGGGGGGAGCTGTTTTTT.

This clone was detected only once. V gene TRBV9 combines with J gene TRBJ2-1; 9 nucleotides agree with TRBD2. The junction had 6 bases not matched to a gene; V was cut back by 2 bases and J by 6 bases. CDR1 and CDR2 from the germline V gene are SGDLS and YYNGEE. The CDR3 is 15 residues long. The CDR3 region is CASSVGGRAANEQFF. The CDR3, as DNA: TGTGCCAGCAGCGTGGGCGGGAGGGCCGCCAATGAGCAGTTCTTC.

The V call is TRBV19, the J call TRBJ2-5; TRBD1 might be the D (6 bases). CDR1 and CDR2 (germline): LNHDA, SQIVND (reference sequence). This CDR3 is 12 amino acids long. V was clipped by 10 bases and J by 3 bases, with 12 bases between them. For the CDR3, the DNA is TGTGCCACCCGCAGGGACAAAGAGACCCAGTACTTC. Its translation is CATRRDKETQYF. Drawing the rest from reference TRBV19 and TRBJ2-5, the complete variable domain is DGGITQSPKYLFRKEGQNVTLSCEQNLNHDAMYWYRQDPGQGLRLIYYSQIVNDFQKGDIAEGYSVSREKKESFPLTVTSAQKNPTAFYLCATRRDKETQYFGPGTRLLVL.

The chain combines TRBV7-9 with TRBJ2-1; 12 nucleotides agree with TRBD2. CDR3 length: 16 residues. CDR1 SEHNR and CDR2 FQNEAQ come from the germline V gene (reference sequence). Losses at the gene ends were 5 bases for V and 4 bases for J; bases not matched to a gene: 6. CDR3 in amino acids: CASSITTSGGYNEQFF. In nucleotides, the CDR3 is TGTGCCAGCAGCATAACCACTAGCGGGGGGTACAATGAGCAGTTCTTC.

The chain links TRBV7-9 to TRBJ2-7, with 10 bases matching TRBD1. The CDR3 covers 16 residues. CDR1 and CDR2 (germline): SEHNR, FQNEAQ (reference sequence). With V trimmed by 1 base and J by 3 bases, 6 bases remained unmatched. CDR3 residues: CASSLGQTGGDYEQYF. The CDR3 DNA reads as TGTGCCAGCAGCTTAGGTCAGACAGGGGGCGACTACGAGCAGTACTTC. The complete variable domain, with remaining parts taken from reference TRBV7-9 and TRBJ2-7, reads DTGVSQNPRHKITKRGQNVTFRCDPISEHNRLYWYRQTLGQGPEFLTYFQNEAQLEKSRLLSDRFSAERPKGSFSTLEIQRTEQGDSAMYLCASSLGQTGGDYEQYFGPGTRLTVT.

The chain carries TRBV5-1 and TRBJ2-5; no definite D call. V lost 4 bases, J lost 3 bases, and 22 bases lay in between. CDR3 length: 17 residues. The germline V gene encodes CDR1 SGHRS and CDR2 YFSETQ. The CDR3 sequence is CASSPSQDQFAKETQYF. CDR3 bases: TGCGCCAGCAGCCCATCTCAAGATCAATTCGCTAAAGAGACCCAGTACTTC.

This chain joins TRBV25-1 and TRBJ2-1; 7 nucleotides align to TRBD1. The CDR3 is made up of 14 amino acids. Germline CDR1 MGHDK, CDR2 SYGVNS. V was pared by 5 bases and J by 4 bases, with 5 bases of the junction left unmatched. Written as DNA, the CDR3 is TGTGCCAGCAGTACAGGGGCGGGTTACAATGAGCAGTTCTTC. Translated: CASSTGAGYNEQFF.

The gene calls are TRBV12-3 or TRBV12-4 and TRBJ1-2; D not certain. V gave up 2 bases and J gave up 0 bases, with 4 bases separating them. This CDR3 spans 13 amino acids. The chain's CDR3 is CASSLSANYGYTF. The CDR3 nucleotides are TGTGCCAGCAGTTTATCTGCTAACTATGGCTACACCTTC.